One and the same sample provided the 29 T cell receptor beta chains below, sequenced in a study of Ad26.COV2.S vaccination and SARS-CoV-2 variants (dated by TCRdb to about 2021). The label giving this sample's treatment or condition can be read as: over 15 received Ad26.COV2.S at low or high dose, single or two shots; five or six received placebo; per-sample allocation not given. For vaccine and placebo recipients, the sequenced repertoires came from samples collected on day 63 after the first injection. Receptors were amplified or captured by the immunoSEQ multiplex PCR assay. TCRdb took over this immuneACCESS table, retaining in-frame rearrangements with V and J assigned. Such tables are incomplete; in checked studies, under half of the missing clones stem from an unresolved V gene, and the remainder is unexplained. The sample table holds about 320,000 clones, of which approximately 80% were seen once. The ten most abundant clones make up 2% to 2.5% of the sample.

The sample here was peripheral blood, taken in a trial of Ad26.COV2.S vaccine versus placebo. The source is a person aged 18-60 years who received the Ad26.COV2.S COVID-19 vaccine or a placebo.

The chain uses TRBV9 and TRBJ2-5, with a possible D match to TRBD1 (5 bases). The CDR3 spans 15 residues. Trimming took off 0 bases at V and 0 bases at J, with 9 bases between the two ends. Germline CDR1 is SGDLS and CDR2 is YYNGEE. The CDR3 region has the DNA TGTGCCAGCAGCGTAGGAGCAGGGAACCAAGAGACCCAGTACTTC. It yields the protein CASSVGAGNQETQYF.

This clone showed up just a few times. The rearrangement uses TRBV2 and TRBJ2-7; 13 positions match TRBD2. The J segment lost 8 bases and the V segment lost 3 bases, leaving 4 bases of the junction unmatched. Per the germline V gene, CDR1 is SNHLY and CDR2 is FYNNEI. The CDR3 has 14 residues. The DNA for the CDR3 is TGTGCCAGCAGTGACGGACTAGCGGGGGCCAAGCAGTACTTC. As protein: CASSDGLAGAKQYF.

CDR3 DNA: TGTGCCAGCAGCCCGGGACAGGGTGGCGGCTACACCTTC. The encoded protein is CASSPGQGGGYTF. This sequence joins TRBV3-1 (or the pseudogene TRBV3-2) and TRBJ1-2; 9 nucleotides agree with TRBD1. CDR1 and CDR2 (germline): LGHDT, YNNKEL (reference sequence). V lost 4 bases, J lost 8 bases, and 5 bases stayed unmatched. The CDR3 has 13 residues.

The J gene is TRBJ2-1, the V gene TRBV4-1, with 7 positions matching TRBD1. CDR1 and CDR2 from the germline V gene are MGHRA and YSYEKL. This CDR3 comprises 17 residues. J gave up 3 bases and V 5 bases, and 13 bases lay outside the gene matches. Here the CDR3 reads CASSKAGDRHIYNEQFF. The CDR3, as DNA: TGCGCCAGCAGCAAAGCAGGGGACAGACATATCTACAATGAGCAGTTCTTC.

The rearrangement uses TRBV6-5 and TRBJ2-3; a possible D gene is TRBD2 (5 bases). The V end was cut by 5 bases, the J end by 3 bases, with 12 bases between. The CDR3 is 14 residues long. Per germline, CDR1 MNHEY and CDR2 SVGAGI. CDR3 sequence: CASSRSVVTDTQYF. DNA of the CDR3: TGTGCCAGCAGTCGTAGCGTAGTGACAGATACGCAGTATTTT.

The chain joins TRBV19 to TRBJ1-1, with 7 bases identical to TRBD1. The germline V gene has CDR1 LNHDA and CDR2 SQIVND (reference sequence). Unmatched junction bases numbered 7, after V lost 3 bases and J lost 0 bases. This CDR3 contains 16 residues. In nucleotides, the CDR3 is TGTGCCAGTAGTATTGGAAGGGGGCTTATGAACACTGAAGCTTTCTTT. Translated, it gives CASSIGRGLMNTEAFF.

This CDR3 reads CASQRDTDTQYF. The DNA for the CDR3 is TGTGCCAGCCAAAGGGACACAGATACGCAGTATTTT. This rearrangement joins TRBV2 to TRBJ2-3, with D uncertain. Germline loops: CDR1 SNHLY, CDR2 FYNNEI. V lost 8 bases and J 2 bases, leaving 8 bases between the germline ends. This CDR3 has 12 residues.

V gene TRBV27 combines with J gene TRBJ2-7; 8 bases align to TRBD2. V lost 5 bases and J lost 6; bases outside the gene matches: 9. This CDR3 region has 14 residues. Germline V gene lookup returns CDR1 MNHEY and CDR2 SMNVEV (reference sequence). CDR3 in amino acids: CASSLAGGDGEQYF. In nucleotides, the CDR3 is TGTGCCAGCAGTCTCGCCGGGGGGGATGGCGAGCAGTACTTC.

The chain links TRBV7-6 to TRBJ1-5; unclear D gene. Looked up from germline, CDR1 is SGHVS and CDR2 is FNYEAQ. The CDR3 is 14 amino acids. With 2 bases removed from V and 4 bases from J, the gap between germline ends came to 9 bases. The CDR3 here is CASSLFVDNQPQHF. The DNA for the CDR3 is TGTGCCAGCAGCTTATTTGTGGATAATCAGCCCCAGCATTTT.

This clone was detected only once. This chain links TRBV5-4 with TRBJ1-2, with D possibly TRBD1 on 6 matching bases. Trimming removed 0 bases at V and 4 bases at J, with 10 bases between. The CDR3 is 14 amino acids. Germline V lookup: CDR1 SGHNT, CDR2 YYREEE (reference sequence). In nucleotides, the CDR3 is TGTGCCAGCAGCTTGGCCGGGGGCGGCTATGGCTACACCTTC. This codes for CASSLAGGGYGYTF.

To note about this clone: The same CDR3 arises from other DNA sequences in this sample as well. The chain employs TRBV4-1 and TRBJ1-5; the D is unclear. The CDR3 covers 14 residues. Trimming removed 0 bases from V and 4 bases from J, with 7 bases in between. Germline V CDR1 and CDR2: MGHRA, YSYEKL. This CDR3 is CASSQDPGNQPQHF. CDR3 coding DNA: TGCGCCAGCAGCCAAGATCCGGGAAATCAGCCCCAGCATTTT.

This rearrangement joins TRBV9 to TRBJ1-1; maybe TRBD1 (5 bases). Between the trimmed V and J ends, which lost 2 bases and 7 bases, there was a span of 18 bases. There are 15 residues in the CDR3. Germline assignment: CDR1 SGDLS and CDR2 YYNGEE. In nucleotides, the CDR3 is TGTGCCAGCAGCGTTTGTTTTGGGGGGGACTGTGAAGCTTTCTTT. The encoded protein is CASSVCFGGDCEAFF. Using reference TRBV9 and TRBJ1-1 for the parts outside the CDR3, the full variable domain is DSGVTQTPKHLITATGQRVTLRCSPRSGDLSVYWYQQSLDQGLQFLIQYYNGEERAKGNILERFSAQQFPDLHSELNLSSLELGDSALYFCASSVCFGGDCEAFFGQGTRLTVV.

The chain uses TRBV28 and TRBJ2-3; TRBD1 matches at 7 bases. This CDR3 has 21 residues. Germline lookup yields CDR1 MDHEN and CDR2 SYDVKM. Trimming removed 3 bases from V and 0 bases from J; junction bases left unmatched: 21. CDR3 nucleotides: TGTGCCAGCAGTTTCTCCCGTCGGACAGGACGGAACATGGATAGCACAGATACGCAGTATTTT. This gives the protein CASSFSRRTGRNMDSTDTQYF.

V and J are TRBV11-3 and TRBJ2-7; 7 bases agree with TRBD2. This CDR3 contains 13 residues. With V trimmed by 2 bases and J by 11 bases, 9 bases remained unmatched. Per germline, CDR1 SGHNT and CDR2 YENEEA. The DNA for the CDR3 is TGTGCCAGCAGCTTATCGGTGGGGGGGTCGGAGTACTTC. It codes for CASSLSVGGSEYF.

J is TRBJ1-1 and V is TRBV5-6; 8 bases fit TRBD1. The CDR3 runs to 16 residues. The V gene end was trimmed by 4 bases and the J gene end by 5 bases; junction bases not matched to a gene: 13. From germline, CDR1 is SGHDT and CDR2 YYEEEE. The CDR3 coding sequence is TGTGCCAGCAGCACCCCGTTCGCAGGGGGCTGGACTGAAGCTTTCTTT. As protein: CASSTPFAGGWTEAFF. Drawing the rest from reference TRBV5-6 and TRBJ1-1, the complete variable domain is DAGVTQSPTHLIKTRGQQVTLRCSPKSGHDTVSWYQQALGQGPQFIFQYYEEEERQRGNFPDRFSGHQFPNYSSELNVNALLLGDSALYLCASSTPFAGGWTEAFFGQGTRLTVV.

CDR3 in amino acids: CASSQVGFSYEQYF. CDR3 in DNA: TGTGCCAGCAGCCAAGTAGGGTTCTCCTACGAGCAGTACTTC. The chain links TRBV28 to TRBJ2-7; D remains unclear. V lost 6 bases and J lost 0, with 12 bases in between. The CDR3 loop spans 14 amino acids. The germline V gene has CDR1 MDHEN and CDR2 SYDVKM.

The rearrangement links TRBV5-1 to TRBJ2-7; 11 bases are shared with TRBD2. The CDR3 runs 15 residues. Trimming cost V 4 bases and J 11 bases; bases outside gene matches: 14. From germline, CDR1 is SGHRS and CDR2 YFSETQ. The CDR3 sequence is CASSHTTSGGSLKYF. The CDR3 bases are TGCGCCAGCAGCCACACCACTAGCGGGGGTTCGTTAAAGTACTTC.

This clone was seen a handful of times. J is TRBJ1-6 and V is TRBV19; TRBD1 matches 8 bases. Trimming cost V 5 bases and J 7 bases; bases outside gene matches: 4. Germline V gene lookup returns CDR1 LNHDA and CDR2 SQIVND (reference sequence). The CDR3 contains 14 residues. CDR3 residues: CASSVRQGNSPLHF. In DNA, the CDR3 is TGTGCCAGTAGTGTGCGACAGGGGAATTCACCCCTCCACTTT.

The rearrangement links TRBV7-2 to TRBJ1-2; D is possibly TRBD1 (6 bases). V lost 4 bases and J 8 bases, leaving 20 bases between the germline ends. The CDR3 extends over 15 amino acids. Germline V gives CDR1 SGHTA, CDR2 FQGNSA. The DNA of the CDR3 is TGTGCCAGCAGCTCAGCTCCGGGACATGTCGCGGGCTACACCTTC. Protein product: CASSSAPGHVAGYTF.

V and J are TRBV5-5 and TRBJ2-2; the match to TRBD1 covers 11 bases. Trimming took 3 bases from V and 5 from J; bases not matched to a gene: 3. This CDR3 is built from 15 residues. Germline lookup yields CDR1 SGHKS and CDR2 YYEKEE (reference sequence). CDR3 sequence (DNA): TGTGCCAGCAGCTGGGGGACAGGGGGAACCGGGGAGCTGTTTTTT. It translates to CASSWGTGGTGELFF.

DNA for the CDR3: TGTGCCAGCAGCCTGGGTGGATTCTCTGGGGCCAACGTCCTGACTTTC. Encoded protein: CASSLGGFSGANVLTF. This chain connects TRBV7-3 to TRBJ2-6; D is uncertain. The CDR3 contains 16 residues. Trimming took 5 bases from V and 0 from J, leaving 11 bases between them. The germline V gene encodes CDR1 SGHTA and CDR2 FQGTGA.

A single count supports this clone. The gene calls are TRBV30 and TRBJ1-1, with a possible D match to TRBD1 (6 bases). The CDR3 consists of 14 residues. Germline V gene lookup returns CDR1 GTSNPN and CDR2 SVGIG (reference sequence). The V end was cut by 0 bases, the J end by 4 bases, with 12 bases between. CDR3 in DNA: TGTGCCTGGAGTGTAATCCGGGGGCTCACTGAAGCTTTCTTT. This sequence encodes CAWSVIRGLTEAFF.

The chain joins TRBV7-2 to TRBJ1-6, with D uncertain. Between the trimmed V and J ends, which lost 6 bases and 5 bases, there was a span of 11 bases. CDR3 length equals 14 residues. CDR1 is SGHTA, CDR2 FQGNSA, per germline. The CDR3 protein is CASRPGSDNSPLHF. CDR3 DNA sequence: TGTGCCAGCAGGCCGGGGAGCGATAATTCACCCCTCCACTTT. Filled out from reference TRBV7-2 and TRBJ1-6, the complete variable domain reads GAGVSQSPSNKVTEKGKDVELRCDPISGHTALYWYRQSLGQGLEFLIYFQGNSAPDKSGLPSDRFSAERTGGSVSTLTIQRTQQEDSAVYLCASRPGSDNSPLHFGNGTRLTVT.

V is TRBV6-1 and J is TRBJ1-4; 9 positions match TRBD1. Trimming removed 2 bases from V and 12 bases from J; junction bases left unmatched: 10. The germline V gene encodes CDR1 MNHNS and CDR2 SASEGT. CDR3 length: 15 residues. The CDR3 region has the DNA TGTGCCAGCAGTGAACCGGGACAGGGTCAAAGGGAACTGTTTTTT. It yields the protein CASSEPGQGQRELFF.

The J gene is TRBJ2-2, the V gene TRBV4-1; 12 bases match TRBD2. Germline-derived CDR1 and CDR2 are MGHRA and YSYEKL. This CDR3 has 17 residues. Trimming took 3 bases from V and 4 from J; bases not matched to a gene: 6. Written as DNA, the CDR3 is TGCGCCAGCAGCCATCAGACTAGCGGGGGACCCACCGGGGAGCTGTTTTTT. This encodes CASSHQTSGGPTGELFF.

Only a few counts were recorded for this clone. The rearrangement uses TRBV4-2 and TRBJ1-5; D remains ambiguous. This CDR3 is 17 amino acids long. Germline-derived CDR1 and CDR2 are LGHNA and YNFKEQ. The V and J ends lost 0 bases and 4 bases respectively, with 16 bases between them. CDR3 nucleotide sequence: TGTGCCAGCAGCCAAGATAATAGTGGAGCGGGGAATCAGCCCCAGCATTTT. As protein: CASSQDNSGAGNQPQHF.

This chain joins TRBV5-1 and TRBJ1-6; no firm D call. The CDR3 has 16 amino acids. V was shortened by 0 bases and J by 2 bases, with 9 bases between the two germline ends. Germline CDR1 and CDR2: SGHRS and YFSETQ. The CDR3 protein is CASSLGVWPYNSPLHF. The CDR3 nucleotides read TGCGCCAGCAGCTTGGGGGTGTGGCCCTATAATTCACCCCTCCACTTT.

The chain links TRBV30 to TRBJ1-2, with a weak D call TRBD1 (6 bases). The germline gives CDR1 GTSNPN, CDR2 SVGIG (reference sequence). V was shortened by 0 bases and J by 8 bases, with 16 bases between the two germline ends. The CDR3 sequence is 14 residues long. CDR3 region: CAWSVPRTATGYTF. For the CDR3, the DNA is TGTGCCTGGAGTGTACCGAGGACAGCGACCGGCTACACCTTC.

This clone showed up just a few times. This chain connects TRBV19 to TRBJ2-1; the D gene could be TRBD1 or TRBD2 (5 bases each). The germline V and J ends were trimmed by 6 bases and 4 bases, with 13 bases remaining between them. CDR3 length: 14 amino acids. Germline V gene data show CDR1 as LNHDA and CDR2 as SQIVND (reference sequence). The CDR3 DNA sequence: TGTGCCAGTAGATGGCAGGGAGAATACAATGAGCAGTTCTTC. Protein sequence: CASRWQGEYNEQFF. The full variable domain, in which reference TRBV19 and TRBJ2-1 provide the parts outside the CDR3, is DGGITQSPKYLFRKEGQNVTLSCEQNLNHDAMYWYRQDPGQGLRLIYYSQIVNDFQKGDIAEGYSVSREKKESFPLTVTSAQKNPTAFYLCASRWQGEYNEQFFGPGTRLTVL.